A single T cell receptor beta chain is shown here with its context. Its specificity is not known. TCRdb's table, derived via immunoSEQ multiplex PCR, lists solely in-frame clones and lacks some. Among roughly 30,000 clones listed, roughly four fifths were seen once. These data originate in a study of vaccination effects on CD4 cells after COVID-19. The wider study: Before sequencing, viral peptide pools were used by the ViraFEST assay to expand antigen-specific CD4+ T cells. Convalescent patients, three in all, were sampled both early and late after vaccination.

Isolation of CD4+ T cells took place after 10 days of culture. Infection with SARS-CoV-2 occurred in the person between March and December 2020, and PCR confirmed it. Two-dose vaccination with either BNT162b2 or mRNA-1273 was given to the participants. In the cultures, half the medium was exchanged for IL-2 medium on days 3 and 7. Study outcomes and limitations: Clonal contraction was marked in infection- and vaccine-induced clones late after vaccination.

Sequences were derived from CD4+ T cells from PBMCs cultured without peptide, sampled after COVID-19 vaccination. This TCR was recovered from a human donor who had a prior SARS-CoV-2 infection.

The CDR3 nucleotides are TGTGCCAGCAGCGGGGGACCCACTTACAATGAGCAGTTCTTC. It yields the protein CASSGGPTYNEQFF. This sequence joins TRBV5-6 and TRBJ2-1; tentatively, D is TRBD1 or TRBD2 (5 bases each). The germline V and J ends were trimmed by 4 bases and 4 bases, with 12 bases remaining between them. The germline V gene has CDR1 SGHDT and CDR2 YYEEEE. The CDR3 has 14 amino acids. The full variable domain, rest sourced from reference TRBV5-6 and TRBJ2-1, is DAGVTQSPTHLIKTRGQQVTLRCSPKSGHDTVSWYQQALGQGPQFIFQYYEEEERQRGNFPDRFSGHQFPNYSSELNVNALLLGDSALYLCASSGGPTYNEQFFGPGTRLTVL.